The next 18 T cell receptor beta chains were all read from a single sample in a study of long-term antiretroviral therapy in people with HIV. Version v3.0 of the immunoSEQ assay ran at survey level. Using immunoSEQ multiplex PCR, the repertoire was profiled, and TCRdb retains in-frame clones only, with some absent. The sample yields 11,000 or so clones, approximately 78% seen once. The specimen comprised unsorted PBMCs, sampled 1.2 years after starting antiretroviral therapy. These TCRs come from a man between 40 and 49 years old with HIV.

The chain links TRBV5-4 to TRBJ2-1; D might be TRBD1 (5 bases). V was pared by 4 bases and J by 0 bases, with 11 bases between. The germline V gene encodes CDR1 SGHNT and CDR2 YYREEE (reference sequence). The CDR3 sequence is 15 residues long. The CDR3: CASSLDDSSYNEQFF. DNA of the CDR3: TGTGCCAGCAGCCTGGACGACAGCTCCTACAATGAGCAGTTCTTC.

This rearrangement joins TRBV5-6 to TRBJ1-2, with D possibly matching TRBD1 (5 bases). V lost 1 base to trimming and J lost 8 bases, with 15 bases between them. The V gene's germline CDR1 is SGHDT and CDR2 YYEEEE. The CDR3 has 14 amino acids. CDR3 DNA sequence: TGTGCCAGCAGCTTGTCAGGGCCCATGCAGGGCTACACCTTC. This codes for CASSLSGPMQGYTF.

This chain joins TRBV30 and TRBJ1-4, with unresolved D. V dropped 2 bases and J dropped 10 bases, with 8 bases sitting between them. The CDR3 runs 11 residues. Germline V gene lookup returns CDR1 GTSNPN and CDR2 SVGIG (reference sequence). The CDR3 bases are TGTGCCTGGAGTATTCAGAGAAAACTGTTTTTT. Its translation: CAWSIQRKLFF.

In this sample, this clone turned up a few times. CDR3 protein: CASSLGAMSNSPLHF. CDR3 nucleotide sequence: TGCGCCAGCAGCTTGGGGGCGATGAGTAATTCACCCCTCCACTTT. The J gene is TRBJ1-6, the V gene TRBV5-1; no firm D call. The CDR3 extends over 15 amino acids. V lost 0 bases and J lost 6, with 10 bases in between. Germline V gene lookup returns CDR1 SGHRS and CDR2 YFSETQ.

The rearrangement uses TRBV5-1 and TRBJ2-2; 8 bases line up with TRBD2. There are 16 residues in the CDR3. The junction had 8 bases not matched to a gene; V was cut back by 0 bases and J by 7 bases. Per germline, CDR1 SGHRS and CDR2 YFSETQ. This chain's CDR3 is CASSLATGLDGGELFF. The CDR3 nucleotides are TGCGCCAGCAGCTTGGCCACGGGACTAGATGGCGGGGAGCTGTTTTTT.

The rearrangement joins TRBV2 to TRBJ1-1; D is perhaps TRBD1 (5 bases). Between the trimmed V and J ends, which lost 7 bases and 3 bases, there was a span of 15 bases. CDR1 is SNHLY and CDR2 is FYNNEI in the germline V gene. The CDR3 sequence is 14 residues long. In DNA form, the CDR3 reads TGTGCCAGCACGCCGACAGCATTATACACTGAAGCTTTCTTT. Translation gives CASTPTALYTEAFF. The whole variable domain, remainder taken from reference TRBV2 and TRBJ1-1, is EPEVTQTPSHQVTQMGQEVILRCVPISNHLYFYWYRQILGQKVEFLVSFYNNEISEKSEIFDDQFSVERPDGSNFTLKIRSTKLEDSAMYFCASTPTALYTEAFFGQGTRLTVV.

The chain carries TRBV19 and TRBJ2-1; D might be TRBD1 (6 bases). V was trimmed by 5 bases and J by 9 bases, leaving 14 bases between them. Germline lookup yields CDR1 LNHDA and CDR2 SQIVND (reference sequence). The CDR3 has 13 amino acids. CDR3 DNA: TGTGCCAGTAGTTCAGGGGCTCTTATTGAGCAGTTCTTC. Protein: CASSSGALIEQFF.

This clone was picked up a small number of times. The chain carries TRBV6-6 and TRBJ2-7; the D is unclear. With 4 bases removed from V and 5 bases from J, the gap between germline ends came to 6 bases. In germline, CDR1 is MNHNY, CDR2 SVGAGI (reference sequence). This CDR3 contains 11 residues. Here the CDR3 reads CASSSGDEQYF. CDR3 DNA sequence: TGTGCCAGCAGTTCGGGCGACGAGCAGTACTTC.

The chain recombines TRBV19 with TRBJ2-3, with D possibly TRBD2 on 6 matching bases. Trimming pared 7 bases from V and 2 bases from J, leaving 10 bases between. Germline CDR1 is LNHDA and CDR2 is SQIVND (reference sequence). This CDR3 has 13 amino acids. CDR3 sequence reads: CASTEGLTDTQYF. The CDR3 DNA reads as TGTGCCAGTACAGAGGGACTCACAGATACGCAGTATTTT.

The chain couples TRBV19 to TRBJ2-2, with a tentative D call TRBD1 (7 bases). The ends were cut back, 3 bases at V and 7 bases at J, with 18 bases in the middle. Germline V gene data show CDR1 as LNHDA and CDR2 as SQIVND (reference sequence). The CDR3 spans 16 residues. CDR3 protein: CASSISRGAGVGELFF. CDR3 in DNA: TGTGCCAGTAGTATCTCCAGGGGGGCAGGAGTCGGGGAGCTGTTTTTT.

The gene calls are TRBV12-5 and TRBJ1-2, with D tentatively TRBD1 (5 bases). Germline V CDR1 and CDR2: LGHNT, FRNRAP. The V and J ends lost 1 base and 8 bases respectively, with 11 bases between them. The CDR3 length is 13 residues. The DNA for the CDR3 is TGTGCTAGTGGTTTGGCCCGGGACTGGGGCTACACCTTC. Encoded protein: CASGLARDWGYTF. The entire variable domain, with the rest obtained from reference TRBV12-5 and TRBJ1-2, is as follows: DARVTQTPRHKVTEMGQEVTMRCQPILGHNTVFWYRQTMMQGLELLAYFRNRAPLDDSGMPKDRFSAEMPDATLATLKIQPSEPRDSAVYFCASGLARDWGYTFGSGTRLTVV.

This sequence joins TRBV25-1 and TRBJ2-4, with a possible D match to TRBD1 (6 bases). Germline V gene data show CDR1 as MGHDK and CDR2 as SYGVNS. Trimming left V 3 bases short and J 4 bases short, with 16 bases between. The CDR3 consists of 16 residues. CDR3 region: CASSDSGGFRKNIQYF. Written as DNA, the CDR3 is TGTGCCAGCAGTGATTCTGGGGGCTTTAGGAAAAACATTCAGTACTTC.

The chain links TRBV5-1 to TRBJ2-3, with unresolved D. This CDR3 has 14 residues. Germline V gene data show CDR1 as SGHRS and CDR2 as YFSETQ. V dropped 0 bases and J dropped 0 bases, with 5 bases sitting between them. In nucleotides, the CDR3 is TGCGCCAGCAGCTTGGGTGGCAGCACAGATACGCAGTATTTT. Translation gives CASSLGGSTDTQYF.

The chain couples TRBV5-6 to TRBJ1-5, with 7 bases that match TRBD1. CDR3 size: 14 residues. V trimming: 5 bases; J trimming: 0 bases; junction bases outside the gene matches: 2. Per the germline V gene, CDR1 is SGHDT and CDR2 is YYEEEE. For the CDR3, the DNA is TGTGCCAGCAGGACAGGGAATAGCAATCAGCCCCAGCATTTT. Encoded protein: CASRTGNSNQPQHF.

CDR3 in DNA: TGTGCCAGCAGCCAAGTGCCTAGCGGGGGGGACACCGGGGAGCTGTTTTTT. This codes for CASSQVPSGGDTGELFF. This chain connects TRBV4-2 to TRBJ2-2; 12 nucleotides align to TRBD2. The CDR3 consists of 17 residues. The germline V gene has CDR1 LGHNA and CDR2 YNFKEQ. V was clipped by 1 base and J by 3 bases; unmatched bases: 3.

This clone was found once. CDR3: CASSLSPGGAFF. In DNA, the CDR3 is TGTGCCAGCAGCTTATCGCCCGGAGGGGCTTTCTTT. The rearrangement uses TRBV7-9 and TRBJ1-1; D is ambiguous. Germline V gives CDR1 SEHNR, CDR2 FQNEAQ (reference sequence). The CDR3 sequence is 12 residues long. Trimming shortened V by 2 bases and J by 11 bases, and 12 bases separated the two germline ends.

V usage is TRBV11-2 and J usage is TRBJ2-7; TRBD1 aligns across 9 bases. The CDR3 covers 16 residues. J was trimmed by 7 bases and V by 5 bases; bases with no gene match: 15. Germline V gene lookup returns CDR1 SGHAT and CDR2 FQNNGV. CDR3 DNA: TGTGCCAGCAGCGACGGGTCCCCGGGACAGGGTGGGGAGCAGTACTTC. This sequence encodes CASSDGSPGQGGEQYF.

The genes are TRBV27 and TRBJ1-2; D may be TRBD1 (6 bases). This CDR3 has 14 residues. Germline values: CDR1 MNHEY, CDR2 SMNVEV (reference sequence). Trimming left V 5 bases short and J 3 bases short, with 13 bases between. The CDR3 coding sequence is TGTGCCAGCAGTGGGGGGACACTTTACTATGGCTACACCTTC. Protein sequence: CASSGGTLYYGYTF.